The sequence of this T cell receptor beta chain was determined in a study of cytomegalovirus exposure and HLA in healthy donors. Broader study findings: Through in vitro validation, three CMV-associated chains were shown to be specific for CMV antigens. The study had only CMV serostatus as immune exposure information. Exclusion applied to some V segments, including TRBV6-2 and TRBV6-3, as they were indistinguishable.

This clone was observed a single time. Its antigen is unknown. CDR1 is SGHTA, CDR2 FQGNSA, per germline. The CDR3 sequence is 15 residues long. V was pared by 6 bases and J by 5 bases, with 9 bases of the junction left unmatched. 60 Vbeta and 13 Jbeta primers were used in PCR. In the original analysis: It was a later analysis that counted about 80 million unique TCR beta chains, of which about 10 million were shared. Assay used: immunoSEQ multiplex PCR; TCRdb lists only in-frame clones, some missing. V and J calls and clone size are as listed in that table; D and trimming were resolved from the DNA. The table has hundreds of thousands of clones, about 80% seen once; the top ten hold around 1.8%.

The sample consisted of PBMCs. This receptor was obtained from a man in his late teens or twenties in good health and CMV-seronegative. The chain employs TRBV7-2 and TRBJ2-1; 8 bases are shared with TRBD2. For the CDR3, the DNA is TGTGCCAGCAGTCTTAGCGGGGATCCCCACAATGAGCAGTTCTTC. Its protein is CASSLSGDPHNEQFF.